This T cell receptor (beta chain) was documented in a study of neurological immune-mediated disorders. TCRdb independently ran MiXCR on the 5' RACE reads; one entry per CDR3 protein. Among approximately 48,000 distinct CDR3 sequences listed, about 9.4% were seen once. The CDR3 is made up of 14 amino acids. The V segment lost 5 bases and the J segment 5 bases; nucleotides outside the gene matches: 5. Germline V gene sequence: CDR1 DFQATT, CDR2 SNEGSKA (reference sequence). 2 million unsorted PBMCs were stored in RNAlater at -80 °C before RNA extraction. The clonotype comes from a man aged 65 to 85 with HTLV-1-associated myelopathy (HAM/TSP). The sample taken for sequencing was PBMCs. This chain links TRBV20-1 with TRBJ2-7; TRBD2 agrees at 14 bases. CDR3: CSAPGLAGDDEQYF. The CDR3 bases are TGCAGTGCTCCGGGACTAGCGGGAGACGACGAGCAGTACTTC.